A single sample is the source of the 21 T cell receptor beta chains below, sequenced in a study of CD8+CD57+ T cells in acquired aplastic anemia. The template for TCR beta VDJ and CDR3 sequence profiling was genomic DNA. TCRdb itself ran the reads through MiXCR, one entry per CDR3 protein. The data hold about 180,000 distinct CDR3 sequences, with approximately 49% observed a single time. Sample: sorted CD4+, CD8+, or CD8+CD57+ T cells (not recorded which) from PBMCs. These receptors originate from a human donor in good health.

Ten or more counts support this clonotype. V is TRBV2 and J is TRBJ1-1; D uncertain. Germline values: CDR1 SNHLY, CDR2 FYNNEI. Trimming removed 4 bases from V and 0 bases from J, with 9 bases in between. This CDR3 contains 14 residues. Here the CDR3 DNA reads TGTGCCAGCAGTGTAACAGCAATGAACACTGAAGCTTTCTTT. Its translation: CASSVTAMNTEAFF.

As concerns this clonotype: Just one base apart from a much larger clone, this may be a read error. The rearrangement joins TRBV9 to TRBJ2-1, with D uncertain. Trimming stripped 0 bases from V and 0 bases from J, with 7 bases between. CDR3 size: 15 residues. From germline, CDR1 is SGDLS and CDR2 YYNGEE. DNA for the CDR3: TGTGCCAGCAGCGTAGGTCCAAGCTCCTACAATGAGCAGTTCTTC. Translating it yields CASSVGPSSYNEQFF.

In this sample, this clonotype turned up a few times. The chain combines TRBV5-1 with TRBJ2-7, with TRBD1 identical over 11 bases. Germline V lookup: CDR1 SGHRS, CDR2 YFSETQ. The length of the CDR3 is 15 residues. Trimming removed 4 bases from V and 0 bases from J; junction bases left unmatched: 3. CDR3 sequence reads: CASSTGQGASYEQYF. In DNA form, the CDR3 reads TGCGCCAGCAGCACAGGACAGGGGGCCTCCTACGAGCAGTACTTC.

This chain connects TRBV30 to TRBJ1-6; TRBD1 is a possible D gene (6 bases). With 1 base removed from V and 9 bases from J, the gap between germline ends came to 16 bases. The CDR3 spans 15 residues. Germline V lookup: CDR1 GTSNPN, CDR2 SVGIG (reference sequence). CDR3 protein: CAWSARGGGGSPLHF. DNA for the CDR3: TGTGCCTGGAGTGCTCGAGGAGGGGGAGGTTCACCCCTCCACTTT.

Comments on this clonotype: One base away lies a much larger clone, so this may be a sequencing read error. The rearrangement links TRBV3-1 to TRBJ2-5; D assignment may be TRBD1 or TRBD2 (5 bases each). CDR3 length: 14 amino acids. Germline assignment: CDR1 LGHDT and CDR2 YNNKEL (reference sequence). The CDR3 DNA is TGTGCCAGCAGCCACTCCCCGGGGCGAGAGACCCAGCACTTC. Its translation is CASSHSPGRETQHF.

This clonotype was counted at least ten times. This sequence joins TRBV5-1 and TRBJ2-7; 8 positions agree with TRBD2. Germline assignment: CDR1 SGHRS and CDR2 YFSETQ. The CDR3 is made up of 17 amino acids. The V and J ends lost 0 bases and 3 bases, in that order; junction bases with no gene match: 11. This CDR3 reads CASSLVSSGPLLYEQYF. Here the CDR3 DNA reads TGCGCCAGCAGCTTGGTCTCTAGCGGGCCCCTCCTCTACGAGCAGTACTTC.

This chain uses TRBV7-9 with TRBJ2-6; D not resolved. The germline V gene has CDR1 SEHNR and CDR2 FQNEAQ (reference sequence). The CDR3 length is 15 residues. Between the trimmed V and J ends, which lost 5 bases and 0 bases, there was a span of 8 bases. The CDR3 spells CASSPMGSGANVLTF. In nucleotides, the CDR3 is TGTGCCAGCAGCCCAATGGGCTCTGGGGCCAACGTCCTGACTTTC. The full variable domain, with the rest looked up from reference TRBV7-9 and TRBJ2-6, is DTGVSQNPRHKITKRGQNVTFRCDPISEHNRLYWYRQTLGQGPEFLTYFQNEAQLEKSRLLSDRFSAERPKGSFSTLEIQRTEQGDSAMYLCASSPMGSGANVLTFGAGSRLTVL.

This clonotype was detected ten times or more. This chain connects TRBV3-1 to TRBJ1-5; maybe TRBD1 (6 bases). CDR3 length: 16 amino acids. V was pared by 5 bases and J by 3 bases, with 17 bases between. The germline V gene encodes CDR1 LGHDT and CDR2 YNNKEL (reference sequence). This CDR3 is CASSRSGSGDNQPQHF. In nucleotides, the CDR3 is TGTGCCAGCAGCAGAAGTGGCTCAGGGGACAATCAGCCCCAGCATTTT.

This clonotype appeared many times. This chain uses TRBV4-1 with TRBJ2-6; D remains unclear. The germline V gene encodes CDR1 MGHRA and CDR2 YSYEKL. The CDR3 contains 16 residues. The V end was cut by 2 bases, the J end by 0 bases, with 8 bases between. CDR3 DNA sequence: TGCGCCAGCAGCCAAAAACTTGTCTCTGGGGCCAACGTCCTGACTTTC. It codes for CASSQKLVSGANVLTF.

This clonotype was counted only a few times. The chain is built from TRBV18 and TRBJ1-2; a possible D gene is TRBD1 (6 bases). Germline CDR1 reads KGHSH; CDR2 reads LQKENI. Trimming cost V 0 bases and J 5 bases, with 10 bases left between them. The length of the CDR3 is 14 residues. The CDR3 sequence: CASSPPGTTYGYTF. CDR3 DNA: TGTGCCAGCTCACCACCCGGGACAACATATGGCTACACCTTC.

The chain has TRBV15 and TRBJ2-2; D call uncertain. Germline CDR1 and CDR2: LNHNV and YYDKDF (reference sequence). V gave up 0 bases and J gave up 5 bases, with 7 bases separating them. CDR3 length equals 14 residues. CDR3 DNA: TGTGCCACCAGCAGAGATCCGCAGACCGGGGAGCTGTTTTTT. Its translation: CATSRDPQTGELFF.

V usage is TRBV20-1 and J usage is TRBJ1-1; 7 nucleotides agree with TRBD1. V was clipped by 2 bases and J by 4 bases; unmatched bases: 10. The CDR3 covers 15 residues. Germline V gene lookup returns CDR1 DFQATT and CDR2 SNEGSKA (reference sequence). This chain's CDR3 is CSARLKTGPFTEAFF. In DNA, the CDR3 is TGCAGTGCTAGACTTAAGACAGGGCCTTTCACTGAAGCTTTCTTT.

The rearrangement joins TRBV20-1 to TRBJ2-5; the D is unclear. V was pared by 5 bases and J by 5 bases, with 15 bases between. Per germline, CDR1 DFQATT and CDR2 SNEGSKA (reference sequence). The CDR3 loop spans 13 amino acids. The CDR3 reads CSAYGGSAETQYF. DNA of the CDR3: TGCAGTGCTTACGGCGGTTCGGCGGAGACCCAGTACTTC.

At least ten counts were recorded for this clonotype. The CDR3 is CASRSPDRGIETQYF. The CDR3, as DNA: TGTGCCAGTAGATCCCCGGACAGGGGAATCGAGACCCAGTACTTC. J is TRBJ2-5 and V is TRBV19, with 9 nucleotides matching TRBD1. The germline V gene has CDR1 LNHDA and CDR2 SQIVND (reference sequence). Trimming took 6 bases from V and 5 from J; bases not matched to a gene: 10. The CDR3 covers 15 residues.

This clonotype was observed at least ten times. The chain is built from TRBV6-5 and TRBJ2-7; D is unclear. The germline V and J ends were trimmed by 2 bases and 7 bases, with 15 bases remaining between them. The CDR3 contains 14 residues. The V gene's germline CDR1 is MNHEY and CDR2 SVGAGI. The CDR3 coding sequence is TGTGCCAGCAGTTACGGCGGCACCGGGCTGGAGCAGTACTTC. This encodes CASSYGGTGLEQYF.

Concerning this clonotype itself: A much more abundant neighbour one base away suggests this may be a read error. The V gene is TRBV29-1, the J gene TRBJ1-5, with unresolved D. This CDR3 contains 16 residues. V was shortened by 0 bases and J by 9 bases, with 21 bases between the two germline ends. The V gene's germline CDR1 is SQVTM and CDR2 ANQGSEA. CDR3 nucleotides: TGCAGCGTTGAAGAAGGGCCCGACATGGATCGGGGGCCCCAGCATTTT. Amino acid sequence: CSVEEGPDMDRGPQHF.

As concerns this clonotype: A junction end diverges from the germline sequence, so it may reflect a read error. The V call is TRBV5-6, the J call TRBJ2-5; possible D gene TRBD2, 6 bases. In germline, CDR1 is SGHDT, CDR2 YYEEEE. The CDR3 loop spans 15 amino acids. CDR3 region: CASSLLAEIGETQYF. DNA for the CDR3: TGTGCCAGCAGCTTGTTAGCGGAGATCGGGGAGACCCAATACTTC. The full variable domain, completed using reference TRBV5-6 and TRBJ2-5, is DAGVTQSPTHLIKTRGQQVTLRCSPKSGHDTVSWYQQALGQGPQFIFQYYEEEERQRGNFPDRFSGHQFPNYSSELNVNALLLGDSALYLCASSLLAEIGETQYFGPGTRLLVL.

This clonotype was counted ten times or more. The genes are TRBV7-9 and TRBJ2-7; TRBD1 aligns across 8 bases. CDR1 is SEHNR, CDR2 FQNEAQ, per germline (reference sequence). This CDR3 is built from 14 residues. With V trimmed by 5 bases and J by 5 bases, 8 bases remained unmatched. CDR3 DNA sequence: TGTGCCAGCAGCGAAGGACAGGGTCTCGACGAGCAGTACTTC. Translated: CASSEGQGLDEQYF. The entire variable domain, with the rest obtained from reference TRBV7-9 and TRBJ2-7, is as follows: DTGVSQNPRHKITKRGQNVTFRCDPISEHNRLYWYRQTLGQGPEFLTYFQNEAQLEKSRLLSDRFSAERPKGSFSTLEIQRTEQGDSAMYLCASSEGQGLDEQYFGPGTRLTVT.

J is TRBJ1-5 and V is TRBV24-1; possibly TRBD1 for D (6 bases). This CDR3 is built from 16 residues. Trimming left V 9 bases short and J 0 bases short, with 17 bases between. Germline V CDR1 and CDR2: KGHDR, SFDVKD. CDR3 region: CATYPQAGDSNQPQHF. DNA for the CDR3: TGTGCCACCTACCCCCAGGCAGGGGATAGCAATCAGCCCCAGCATTTT.

As regards this clonotype: Relative to the germline gene, one junction end is altered; a read error may explain this. The chain couples TRBV10-3 to TRBJ2-7; TRBD1 matches 9 bases. There are 15 residues in the CDR3. The germline V gene encodes CDR1 ENHRY and CDR2 SYGVKD. The CDR3 region is CASSPTGQGYREQYF. The CDR3 nucleotides read TGTGCCAGCAGTCCCACGGGACAGGGTTATCGCGAGCAGTACTTC.

This chain joins TRBV9 and TRBJ2-5; 7 bases are shared with TRBD2. This CDR3 spans 15 amino acids. The germline V gene has CDR1 SGDLS and CDR2 YYNGEE. The V gene end was trimmed by 0 bases and the J gene end by 2 bases; junction bases not matched to a gene: 4. CDR3 in amino acids: CASSVGGSDQETQYF. The CDR3 coding sequence is TGTGCCAGCAGCGTAGGCGGGAGTGATCAAGAGACCCAGTACTTC.